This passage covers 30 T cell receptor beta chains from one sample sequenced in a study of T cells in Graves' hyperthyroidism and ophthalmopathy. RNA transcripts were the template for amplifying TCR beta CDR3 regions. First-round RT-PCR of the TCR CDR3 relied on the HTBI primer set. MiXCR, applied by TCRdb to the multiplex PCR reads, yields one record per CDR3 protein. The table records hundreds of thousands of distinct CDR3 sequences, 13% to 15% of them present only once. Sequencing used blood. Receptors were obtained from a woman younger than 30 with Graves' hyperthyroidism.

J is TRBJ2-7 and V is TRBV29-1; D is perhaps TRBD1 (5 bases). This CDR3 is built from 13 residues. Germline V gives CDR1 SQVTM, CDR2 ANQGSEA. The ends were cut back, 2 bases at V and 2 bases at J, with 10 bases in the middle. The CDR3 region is CSVEQGPTYEQYF. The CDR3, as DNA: TGCAGCGTTGAACAGGGTCCCACCTACGAGCAGTACTTC.

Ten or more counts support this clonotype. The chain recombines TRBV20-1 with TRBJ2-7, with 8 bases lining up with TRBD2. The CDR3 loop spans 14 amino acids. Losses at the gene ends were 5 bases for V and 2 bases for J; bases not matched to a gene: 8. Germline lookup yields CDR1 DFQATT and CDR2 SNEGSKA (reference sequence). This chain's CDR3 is CSAVRLAGTYEQYF. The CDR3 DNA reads TGCAGTGCTGTCCGGTTAGCGGGAACCTACGAGCAGTACTTC.

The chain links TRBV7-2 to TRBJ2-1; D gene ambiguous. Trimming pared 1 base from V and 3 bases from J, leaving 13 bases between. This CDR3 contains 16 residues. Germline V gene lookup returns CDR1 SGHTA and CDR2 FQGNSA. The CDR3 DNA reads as TGTGCCAGCAGCTTAGGTACCAGGATAATCTACAATGAGCAGTTCTTC. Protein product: CASSLGTRIIYNEQFF.

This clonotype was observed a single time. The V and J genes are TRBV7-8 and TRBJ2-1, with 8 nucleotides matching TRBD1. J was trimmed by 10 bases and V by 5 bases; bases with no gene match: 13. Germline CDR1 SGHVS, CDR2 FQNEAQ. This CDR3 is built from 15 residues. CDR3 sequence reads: CASSPWTGRSDEQFF. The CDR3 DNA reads TGTGCCAGCAGCCCGTGGACAGGGCGTAGTGACGAGCAGTTCTTC.

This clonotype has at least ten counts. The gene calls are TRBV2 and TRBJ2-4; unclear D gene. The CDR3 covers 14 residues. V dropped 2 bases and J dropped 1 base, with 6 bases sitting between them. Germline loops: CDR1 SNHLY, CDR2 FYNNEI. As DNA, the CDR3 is TGTGCCAGCAGTGAACGGTGGGCCAAAAACATTCAGTACTTC. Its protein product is CASSERWAKNIQYF.

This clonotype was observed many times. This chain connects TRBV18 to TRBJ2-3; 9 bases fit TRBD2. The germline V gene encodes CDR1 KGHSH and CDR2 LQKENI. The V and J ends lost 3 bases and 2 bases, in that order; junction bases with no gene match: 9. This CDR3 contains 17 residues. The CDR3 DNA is TGTGCCAGCTCACCGTCACCCGGGACTAGCTACACAGATACGCAGTATTTT. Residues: CASSPSPGTSYTDTQYF.

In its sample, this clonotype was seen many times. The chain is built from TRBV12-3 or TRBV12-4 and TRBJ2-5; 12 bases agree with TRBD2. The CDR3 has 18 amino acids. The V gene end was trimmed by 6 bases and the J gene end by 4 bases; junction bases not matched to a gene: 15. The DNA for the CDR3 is TGTGCCAGCAGGCGGGGAATCTTGACTAGCGGGAGCTTAGAGACCCAGTACTTC. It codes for CASRRGILTSGSLETQYF.

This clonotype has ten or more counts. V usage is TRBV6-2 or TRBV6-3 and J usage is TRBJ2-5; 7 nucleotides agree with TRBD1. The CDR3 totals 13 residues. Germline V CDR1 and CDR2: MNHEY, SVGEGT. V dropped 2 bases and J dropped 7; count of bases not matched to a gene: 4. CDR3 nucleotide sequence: TGTGCCAGCAGTTACCGACAGGGAGTGACCCAGTACTTC. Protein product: CASSYRQGVTQYF.

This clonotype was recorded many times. Here the CDR3 DNA reads TGTGCCAGCAGTTCGTGGTATAGCTCCTACAATGAGCAGTTCTTC. Its translation is CASSSWYSSYNEQFF. The rearrangement joins TRBV27 to TRBJ2-1; D call uncertain. The length of the CDR3 is 15 residues. From germline, CDR1 is MNHEY and CDR2 SMNVEV (reference sequence). Trimming shortened V by 4 bases and J by 0 bases, and 10 bases separated the two germline ends.

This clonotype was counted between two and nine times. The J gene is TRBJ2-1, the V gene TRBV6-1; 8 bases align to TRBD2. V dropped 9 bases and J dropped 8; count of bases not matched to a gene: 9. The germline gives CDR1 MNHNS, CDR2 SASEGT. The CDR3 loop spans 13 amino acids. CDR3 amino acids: CASGTRIWDEQFF. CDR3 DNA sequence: TGTGCCAGTGGGACTAGGATATGGGATGAGCAGTTCTTC.

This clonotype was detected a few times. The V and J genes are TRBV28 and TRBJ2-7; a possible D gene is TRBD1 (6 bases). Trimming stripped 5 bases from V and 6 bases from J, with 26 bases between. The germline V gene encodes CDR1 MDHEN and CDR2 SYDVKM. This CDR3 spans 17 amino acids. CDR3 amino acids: CASSTNLQGPPVSEQYF. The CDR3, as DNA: TGTGCCAGCAGTACAAACCTTCAGGGGCCCCCCGTAAGCGAGCAGTACTTC.

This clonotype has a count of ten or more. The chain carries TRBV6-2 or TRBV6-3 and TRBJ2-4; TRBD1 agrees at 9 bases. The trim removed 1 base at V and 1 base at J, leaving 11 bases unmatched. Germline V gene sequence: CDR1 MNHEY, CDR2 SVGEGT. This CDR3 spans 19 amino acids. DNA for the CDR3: TGTGCCAGCAGTTACTTGGGACAGGGACTCTCCTTGGCCAAAAACATTCAGTACTTC. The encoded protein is CASSYLGQGLSLAKNIQYF.

DNA for the CDR3: TGTGCCAGCAGTCACGGACTAGCGGGAGTCTACGAGCAGTACTTC. This codes for CASSHGLAGVYEQYF. The chain recombines TRBV7-8 with TRBJ2-7; 13 bases are shared with TRBD2. The CDR3 consists of 15 residues. V lost 6 bases, J lost 3 bases, and 5 bases stayed unmatched. Per germline, CDR1 SGHVS and CDR2 FQNEAQ.

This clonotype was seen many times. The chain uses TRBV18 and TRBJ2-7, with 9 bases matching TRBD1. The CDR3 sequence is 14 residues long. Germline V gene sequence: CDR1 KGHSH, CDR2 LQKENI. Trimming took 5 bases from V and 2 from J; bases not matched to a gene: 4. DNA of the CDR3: TGTGCCAGCTCAAACAGGGACAGGGCCTACGAGCAGTACTTC. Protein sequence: CASSNRDRAYEQYF.

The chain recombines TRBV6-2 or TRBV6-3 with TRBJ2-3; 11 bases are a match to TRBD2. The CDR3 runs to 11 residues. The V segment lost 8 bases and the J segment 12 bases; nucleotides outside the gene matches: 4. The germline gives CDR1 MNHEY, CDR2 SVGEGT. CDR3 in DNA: TGTGCCAGCGGGACTAGCGGCCTTCAGTATTTT. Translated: CASGTSGLQYF.

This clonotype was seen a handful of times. The CDR3 sequence is CASGATGAGELFF. The CDR3, as DNA: TGTGCCAGCGGGGCTACAGGGGCCGGGGAGCTGTTTTTT. The chain has TRBV7-6 and TRBJ2-2; TRBD1 matches 7 bases. This CDR3 comprises 13 residues. V was pared by 8 bases and J by 6 bases, with 6 bases of the junction left unmatched. CDR1 and CDR2 (germline): SGHVS, FNYEAQ.

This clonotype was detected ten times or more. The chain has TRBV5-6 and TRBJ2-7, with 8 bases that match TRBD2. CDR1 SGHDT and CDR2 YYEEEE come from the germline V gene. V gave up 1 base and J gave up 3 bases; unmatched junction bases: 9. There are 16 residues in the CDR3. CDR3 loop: CASSLKDTGRVYEQYF. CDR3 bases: TGTGCCAGCAGCTTGAAGGACACCGGGAGGGTCTACGAGCAGTACTTC.

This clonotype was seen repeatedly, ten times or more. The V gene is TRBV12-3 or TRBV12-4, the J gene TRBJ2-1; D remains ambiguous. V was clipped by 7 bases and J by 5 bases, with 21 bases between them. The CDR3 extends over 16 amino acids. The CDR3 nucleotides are TGTGCCAGCAACCTCCAAGGAACCCAACCTAACAATGAGCAGTTCTTC. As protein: CASNLQGTQPNNEQFF.

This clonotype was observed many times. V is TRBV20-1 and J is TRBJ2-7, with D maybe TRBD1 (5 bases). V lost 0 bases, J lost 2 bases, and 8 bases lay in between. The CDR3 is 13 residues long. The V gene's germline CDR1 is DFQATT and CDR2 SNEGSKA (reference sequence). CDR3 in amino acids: CSARDPGPYEQYF. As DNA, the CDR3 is TGCAGTGCTAGAGATCCAGGGCCCTACGAGCAGTACTTC.

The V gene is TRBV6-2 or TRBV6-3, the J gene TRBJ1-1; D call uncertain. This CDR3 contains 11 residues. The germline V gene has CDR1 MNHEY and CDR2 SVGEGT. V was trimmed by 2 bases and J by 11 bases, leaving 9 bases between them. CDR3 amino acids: CASSYPPGAFF. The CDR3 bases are TGTGCCAGCAGTTACCCTCCGGGGGCTTTCTTT.

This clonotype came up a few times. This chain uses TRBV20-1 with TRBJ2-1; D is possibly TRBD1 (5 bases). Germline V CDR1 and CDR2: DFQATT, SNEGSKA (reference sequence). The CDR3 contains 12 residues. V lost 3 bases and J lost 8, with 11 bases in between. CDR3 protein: CSASGLGDEQFF. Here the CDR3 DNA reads TGCAGTGCTAGCGGTCTAGGGGATGAGCAGTTCTTC.

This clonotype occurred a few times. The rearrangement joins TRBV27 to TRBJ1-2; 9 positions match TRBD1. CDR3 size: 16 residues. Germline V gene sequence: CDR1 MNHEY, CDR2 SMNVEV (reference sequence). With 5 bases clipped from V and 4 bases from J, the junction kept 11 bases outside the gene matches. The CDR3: CASSRTGVSSGYGYTF. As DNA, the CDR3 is TGTGCCAGCAGTAGGACAGGGGTCTCCTCTGGCTATGGCTACACCTTC.

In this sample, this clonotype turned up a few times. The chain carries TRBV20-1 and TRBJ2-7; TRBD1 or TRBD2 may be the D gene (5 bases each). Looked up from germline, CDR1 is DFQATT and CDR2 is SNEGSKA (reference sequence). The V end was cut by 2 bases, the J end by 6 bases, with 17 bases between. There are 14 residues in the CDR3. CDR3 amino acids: CSARNPSGAGEQYF. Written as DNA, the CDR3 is TGCAGTGCTAGAAACCCCTCCGGGGCGGGCGAGCAGTACTTC.

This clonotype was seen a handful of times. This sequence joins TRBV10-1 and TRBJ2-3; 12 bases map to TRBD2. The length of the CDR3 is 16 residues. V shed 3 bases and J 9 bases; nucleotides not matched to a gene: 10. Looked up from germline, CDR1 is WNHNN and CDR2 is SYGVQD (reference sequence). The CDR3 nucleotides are TGCGCCAGCAGTGACCCTGGACTAGCGGGAAGGGGCACGCAGTATTTT. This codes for CASSDPGLAGRGTQYF.

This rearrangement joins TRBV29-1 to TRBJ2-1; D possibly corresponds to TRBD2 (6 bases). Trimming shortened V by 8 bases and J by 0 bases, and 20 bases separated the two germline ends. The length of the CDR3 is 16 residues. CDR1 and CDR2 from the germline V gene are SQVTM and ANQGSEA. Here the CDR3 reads CSFTPQGGGSYNEQFF. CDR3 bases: TGCAGCTTTACGCCTCAGGGAGGAGGCTCCTACAATGAGCAGTTCTTC.

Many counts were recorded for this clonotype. CDR3 loop: CATSRVGNTEAFF. The CDR3 DNA reads TGTGCCACCAGCAGAGTGGGGAACACTGAAGCTTTCTTT. This chain joins TRBV15 and TRBJ1-1; no clear D. Germline values: CDR1 LNHNV, CDR2 YYDKDF (reference sequence). The V end was cut by 1 base, the J end by 1 base, with 4 bases between. The CDR3 consists of 13 residues.

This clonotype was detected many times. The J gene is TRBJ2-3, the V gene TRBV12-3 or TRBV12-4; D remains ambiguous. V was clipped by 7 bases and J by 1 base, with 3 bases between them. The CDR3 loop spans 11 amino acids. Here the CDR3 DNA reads TGTGCCAGCACGGGCACAGATACGCAGTATTTT. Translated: CASTGTDTQYF.

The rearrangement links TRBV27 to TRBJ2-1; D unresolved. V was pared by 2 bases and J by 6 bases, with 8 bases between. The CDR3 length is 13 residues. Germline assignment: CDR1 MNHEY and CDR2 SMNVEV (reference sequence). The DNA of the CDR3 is TGTGCCAGCAGTTTAGCTACCCCCAATGAGCAGTTCTTC. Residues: CASSLATPNEQFF.

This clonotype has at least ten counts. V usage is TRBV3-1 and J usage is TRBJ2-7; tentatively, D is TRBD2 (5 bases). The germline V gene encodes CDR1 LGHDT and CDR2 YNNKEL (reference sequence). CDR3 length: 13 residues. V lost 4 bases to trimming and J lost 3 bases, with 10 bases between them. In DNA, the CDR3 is TGTGCCAGCAGCCCCTGGGGAGACTACGAGCAGTACTTC. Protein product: CASSPWGDYEQYF.

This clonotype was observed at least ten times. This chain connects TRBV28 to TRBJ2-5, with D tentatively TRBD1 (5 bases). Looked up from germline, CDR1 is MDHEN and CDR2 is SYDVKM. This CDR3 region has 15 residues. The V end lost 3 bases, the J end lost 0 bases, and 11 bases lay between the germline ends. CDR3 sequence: CASSFVGRDQETQYF. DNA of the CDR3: TGTGCCAGCAGTTTCGTCGGCAGGGACCAAGAGACCCAGTACTTC.